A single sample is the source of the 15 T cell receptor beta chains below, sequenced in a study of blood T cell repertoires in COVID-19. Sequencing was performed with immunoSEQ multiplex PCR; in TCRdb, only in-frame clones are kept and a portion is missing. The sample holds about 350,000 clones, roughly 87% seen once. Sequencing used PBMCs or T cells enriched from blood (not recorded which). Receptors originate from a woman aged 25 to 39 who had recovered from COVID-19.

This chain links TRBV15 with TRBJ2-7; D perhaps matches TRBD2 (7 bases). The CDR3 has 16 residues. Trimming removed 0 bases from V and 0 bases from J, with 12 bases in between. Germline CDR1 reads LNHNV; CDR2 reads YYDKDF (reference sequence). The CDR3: CATSRDQRGGSYEQYF. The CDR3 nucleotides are TGTGCCACCAGCAGAGATCAAAGGGGGGGCTCCTACGAGCAGTACTTC.

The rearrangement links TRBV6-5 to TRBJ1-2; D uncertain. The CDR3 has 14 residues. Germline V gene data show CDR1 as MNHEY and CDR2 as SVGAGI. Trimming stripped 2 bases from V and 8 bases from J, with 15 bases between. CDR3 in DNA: TGTGCCAGCAGTTACCAGGAGGGATCCCTGGGCTACACCTTC. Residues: CASSYQEGSLGYTF.

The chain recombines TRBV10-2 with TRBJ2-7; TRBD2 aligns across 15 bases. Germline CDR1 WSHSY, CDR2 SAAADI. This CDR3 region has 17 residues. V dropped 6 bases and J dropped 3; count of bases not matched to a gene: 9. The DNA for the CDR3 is TGCGCCAGCAGCCCCGGACTAGCGGGGGGGCACTTCTACGAGCAGTACTTC. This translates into CASSPGLAGGHFYEQYF.

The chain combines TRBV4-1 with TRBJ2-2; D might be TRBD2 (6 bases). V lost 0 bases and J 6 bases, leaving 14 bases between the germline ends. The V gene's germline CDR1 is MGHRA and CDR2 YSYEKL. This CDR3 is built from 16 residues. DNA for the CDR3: TGCGCCAGCAGCCAAGATCTGGTGCGGGGTGCCGGGGAGCTGTTTTTT. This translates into CASSQDLVRGAGELFF.

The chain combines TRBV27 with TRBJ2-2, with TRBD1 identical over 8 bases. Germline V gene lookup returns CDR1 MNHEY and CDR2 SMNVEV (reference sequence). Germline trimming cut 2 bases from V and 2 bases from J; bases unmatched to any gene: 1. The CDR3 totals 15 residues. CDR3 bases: TGTGCCAGCAGTTTAGACAGGGGAAACACCGGGGAGCTGTTTTTT. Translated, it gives CASSLDRGNTGELFF.

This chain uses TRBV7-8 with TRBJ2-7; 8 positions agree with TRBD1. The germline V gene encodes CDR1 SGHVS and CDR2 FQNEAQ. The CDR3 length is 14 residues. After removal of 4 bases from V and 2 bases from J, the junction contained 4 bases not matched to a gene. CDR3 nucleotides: TGTGCCAGCAGCTATTGGACAGGGCCCTACGAGCAGTACTTC. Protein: CASSYWTGPYEQYF. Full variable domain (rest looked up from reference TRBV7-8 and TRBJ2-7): GAGVSQSPRYKVAKRGQDVALRCDPISGHVSLFWYQQALGQGPEFLTYFQNEAQLDKSGLPSDRFFAERPEGSVSTLKIQRTQQEDSAVYLCASSYWTGPYEQYFGPGTRLTVT.

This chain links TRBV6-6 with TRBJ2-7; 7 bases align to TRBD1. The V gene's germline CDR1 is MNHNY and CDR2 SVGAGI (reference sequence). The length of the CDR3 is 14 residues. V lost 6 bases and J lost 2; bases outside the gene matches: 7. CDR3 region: CASSRRQGPYEQYF. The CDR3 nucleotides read TGTGCCAGCAGCCGCCGACAGGGACCCTACGAGCAGTACTTC.

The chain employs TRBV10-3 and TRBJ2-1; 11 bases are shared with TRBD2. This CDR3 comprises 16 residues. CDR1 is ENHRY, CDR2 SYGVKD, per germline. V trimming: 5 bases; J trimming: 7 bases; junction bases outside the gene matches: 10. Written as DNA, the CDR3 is TGTGCCATCAGTTCTCAGACTAGCGGGATAGCAAATGAGCAGTTCTTC. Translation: CAISSQTSGIANEQFF.

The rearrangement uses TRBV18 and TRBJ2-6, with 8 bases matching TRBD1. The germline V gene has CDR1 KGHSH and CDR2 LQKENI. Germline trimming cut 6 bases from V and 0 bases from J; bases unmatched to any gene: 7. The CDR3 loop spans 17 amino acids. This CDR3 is CASSPRGHNSGANVLTF. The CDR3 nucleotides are TGTGCCAGCTCCCCCAGGGGGCACAACTCTGGGGCCAACGTCCTGACTTTC.

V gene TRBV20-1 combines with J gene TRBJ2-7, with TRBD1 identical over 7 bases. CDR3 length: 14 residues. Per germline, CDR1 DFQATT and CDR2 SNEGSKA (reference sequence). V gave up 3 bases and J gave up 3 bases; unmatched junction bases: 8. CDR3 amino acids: CSASDSRTGYEQYF. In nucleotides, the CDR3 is TGCAGTGCTAGTGATAGCCGGACAGGCTACGAGCAGTACTTC.

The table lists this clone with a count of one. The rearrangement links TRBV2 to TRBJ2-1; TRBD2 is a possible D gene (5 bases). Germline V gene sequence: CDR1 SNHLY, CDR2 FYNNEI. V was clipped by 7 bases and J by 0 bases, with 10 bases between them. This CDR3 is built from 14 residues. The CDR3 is CASNSDYSYNEQFF. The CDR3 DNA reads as TGTGCCAGCAATAGCGATTACTCCTACAATGAGCAGTTCTTC.

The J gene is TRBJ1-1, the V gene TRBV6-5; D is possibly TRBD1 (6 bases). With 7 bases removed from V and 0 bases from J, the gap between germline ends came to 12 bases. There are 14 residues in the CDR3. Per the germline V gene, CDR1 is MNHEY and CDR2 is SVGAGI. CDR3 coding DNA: TGTGCCAGCACCACCCCAGGGGTGAACACTGAAGCTTTCTTT. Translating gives CASTTPGVNTEAFF.

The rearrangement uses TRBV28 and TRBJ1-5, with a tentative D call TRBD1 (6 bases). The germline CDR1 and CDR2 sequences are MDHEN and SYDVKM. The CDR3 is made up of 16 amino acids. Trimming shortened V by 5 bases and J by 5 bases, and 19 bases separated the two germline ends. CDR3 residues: CASSTVQGNFDQPQHF. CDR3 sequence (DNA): TGTGCCAGCAGTACAGTACAGGGCAACTTCGATCAGCCCCAGCATTTT.

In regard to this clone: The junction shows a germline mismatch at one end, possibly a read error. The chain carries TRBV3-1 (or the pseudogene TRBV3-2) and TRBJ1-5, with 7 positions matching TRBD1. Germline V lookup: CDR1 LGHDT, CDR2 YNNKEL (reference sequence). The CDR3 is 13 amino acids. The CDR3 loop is CASSEDRDQPQHF. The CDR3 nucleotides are TGTGCCAGCAGCGAAGACAGGGATCAGCCCCAGCATTTT.

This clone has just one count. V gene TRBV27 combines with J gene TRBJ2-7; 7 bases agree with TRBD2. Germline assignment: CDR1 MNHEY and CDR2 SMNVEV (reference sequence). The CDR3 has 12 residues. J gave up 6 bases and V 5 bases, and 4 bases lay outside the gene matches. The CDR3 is CASSEWGGEQYF. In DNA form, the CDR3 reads TGTGCCAGCAGTGAATGGGGGGGCGAGCAGTACTTC.